The 28 T cell receptor beta chains below come from one sample, sequenced in a study of healthy donors' naive CD4 and CD8 T cells. Each TCR library used around 500 ng of total RNA and a linear amplification protocol. TCRdb reprocessed the reads via MiXCR and lists one record per CDR3 protein. The table has 180,000 or so distinct CDR3 sequences, 65% to 75% seen once. The specimen sequenced was naive CD4+ and CD8+ T cells sorted from blood, pooled from several donors. The source of these receptors is a pool of human donors in good health; the sample pools cells from several healthy donors.

J is TRBJ2-7 and V is TRBV29-1; 9 bases map to TRBD2. Germline CDR1 and CDR2: SQVTM and ANQGSEA. J was trimmed by 6 bases and V by 7 bases; bases with no gene match: 7. This CDR3 region has 12 residues. The CDR3, as DNA: TGCAGCGGGATAGCGGGAGTTAGCGAGCAGTACTTC. Translating gives CSGIAGVSEQYF.

This clonotype was found once. The rearrangement joins TRBV29-1 to TRBJ2-7; 8 bases align to TRBD1. Germline CDR1 SQVTM, CDR2 ANQGSEA. V gave up 5 bases and J gave up 6 bases; unmatched junction bases: 9. This CDR3 spans 13 amino acids. The chain's CDR3 is CSVTRTGLGEQYF. For the CDR3, the DNA is TGCAGCGTTACTCGGACAGGGTTAGGCGAGCAGTACTTC.

This clonotype appeared a single time. The chain is built from TRBV7-9 and TRBJ2-1, with D possibly being TRBD1 or TRBD2 (6 bases each). Trimming left V 5 bases short and J 7 bases short, with 18 bases between. This CDR3 spans 15 amino acids. Germline V gives CDR1 SEHNR, CDR2 FQNEAQ (reference sequence). CDR3: CASSQRVRRGNEQFF. CDR3 sequence (DNA): TGTGCCAGCAGCCAGAGAGTTCGGAGGGGGAATGAGCAGTTCTTC.

V gene TRBV10-3 combines with J gene TRBJ2-5; D is undetermined. The germline CDR1 and CDR2 sequences are ENHRY and SYGVKD. Trimming took off 4 bases at V and 2 bases at J, with 5 bases between the two ends. The CDR3 consists of 12 residues. As DNA, the CDR3 is TGTGCCATCAGTGGAATACAAGAGACCCAGTACTTC. It translates to CAISGIQETQYF.

This clonotype was observed once. The chain recombines TRBV12-3 or TRBV12-4 with TRBJ2-7, with D unresolved. V was clipped by 8 bases and J by 1 base, with 12 bases between them. This CDR3 is built from 13 residues. CDR3 in DNA: TGTGCCAGCGTGATGGACCTTTCCTACGAGCAGTACTTC. Residues: CASVMDLSYEQYF.

This clonotype has just a few counts. The chain carries TRBV29-1 and TRBJ1-2; 8 bases fit TRBD1. Germline V gives CDR1 SQVTM, CDR2 ANQGSEA. The junction had 6 bases not matched to a gene; V was cut back by 3 bases and J by 6 bases. The CDR3 covers 13 residues. The CDR3 DNA reads as TGCAGCGTTGAGGGTGGGACAGGAGATGGCTACACCTTC. It is translated as CSVEGGTGDGYTF. The variable domain in full, completed from reference TRBV29-1 and TRBJ1-2, reads SAVISQKPSRDICQRGTSLTIQCQVDSQVTMMFWYRQQPGQSLTLIATANQGSEATYESGFVIDKFPISRPNLTFSTLTVSNMSPEDSSIYLCSVEGGTGDGYTFGSGTRLTVV.

V gene TRBV4-2 combines with J gene TRBJ1-5; 7 bases agree with TRBD1. Per germline, CDR1 LGHNA and CDR2 YNFKEQ. The J segment lost 4 bases and the V segment lost 1 base, leaving 7 bases of the junction unmatched. The CDR3 contains 16 residues. In nucleotides, the CDR3 is TGTGCCAGCAGCCAAGGGGTGACAGGGCCGAATCAGCCCCAGCATTTT. It codes for CASSQGVTGPNQPQHF.

A few counts support this clonotype. The chain has TRBV29-1 and TRBJ1-1; D not certain. Trimming left V 3 bases short and J 2 bases short, with 7 bases between. The CDR3 totals 12 residues. Germline V gene lookup returns CDR1 SQVTM and CDR2 ANQGSEA. The CDR3 sequence is CSVDFLNTEAFF. CDR3 in DNA: TGCAGCGTTGATTTTCTAAACACTGAAGCTTTCTTT.

This clonotype showed up just a few times. V is TRBV5-6 and J is TRBJ2-7, with a weak D call TRBD2 (5 bases). V gave up 6 bases and J gave up 5 bases, with 15 bases separating them. Looked up from germline, CDR1 is SGHDT and CDR2 is YYEEEE. The CDR3 length is 13 residues. The DNA for the CDR3 is TGTGCCAGCACCCACCAGCGGCCTGACGAGCAGTACTTC. It encodes CASTHQRPDEQYF.

The chain couples TRBV21-1 to TRBJ2-7. TRBV21-1 constitutes a pseudogene. The CDR3 extends over 12 amino acids. The CDR3 reads CASSAANYEQYV. CDR3 DNA: TGTGCCAGCAGCGCGGCGAACTACGAGCAGTACGTC.

The chain carries TRBV11-2 and TRBJ2-7; possible D gene TRBD2, 5 bases. The ends were cut back, 5 bases at V and 5 bases at J, with 13 bases in the middle. Germline assignment: CDR1 SGHAT and CDR2 FQNNGV. The CDR3 is made up of 13 amino acids. The CDR3 nucleotides are TGTGCCAGCAGCCTTATACTAGGTAACGAGCAGTACTTC. Translating gives CASSLILGNEQYF.

With regard to this clonotype: The junction departs from germline at one end; a sequencing error may be responsible. This chain uses TRBV29-1 with TRBJ2-1, with 11 bases identical to TRBD2. The CDR3 runs to 15 residues. CDR1 is SQVTM, CDR2 ANQGSEA, per germline. The CDR3 DNA reads TGCAGCGTTAAAGATAGGCTAGCGGGAGGACGAGAGCAGTTCTTC. Protein: CSVKDRLAGGREQFF.

The chain has TRBV6-6 and TRBJ1-2; D is uncertain. Looked up from germline, CDR1 is MNHNY and CDR2 is SVGAGI (reference sequence). Trimming took 2 bases from V and 6 from J, leaving 10 bases between them. The CDR3 contains 13 residues. CDR3 nucleotides: TGTGCCAGCAGTTACGAATCGGGGAATGGCTACACCTTC. Translated, it gives CASSYESGNGYTF.

This clonotype was recorded at least ten times. This chain uses TRBV7-2 with TRBJ1-5; D gene unclear. CDR1 and CDR2 from the germline V gene are SGHTA and FQGNSA. The V gene lost 5 bases and the J gene lost 1 base, with 15 bases spanning the gap. The CDR3 extends over 16 amino acids. The chain's CDR3 is CASSLGWGGSNQPQHF. CDR3 in DNA: TGTGCCAGCAGCCTGGGGTGGGGTGGCAGCAATCAGCCCCAGCATTTT.

The table lists this clonotype with a few counts. The V and J genes are TRBV29-1 and TRBJ2-1; a possible D gene is TRBD2 (5 bases). The CDR3 contains 13 residues. Germline V gene data show CDR1 as SQVTM and CDR2 as ANQGSEA. V lost 6 bases and J 1 base, leaving 10 bases between the germline ends. The CDR3 DNA sequence: TGCAGCGTGAGTCGGGGTTCCTACAATGAGCAGTTCTTC. It codes for CSVSRGSYNEQFF.

V is TRBV11-3 and J is TRBJ1-2; the D gene is possibly TRBD1 (5 bases). CDR3 size: 13 residues. V lost 3 bases and J lost 4, with 9 bases in between. CDR1 and CDR2 from the germline V gene are SGHNT and YENEEA. In nucleotides, the CDR3 is TGTGCCAGCAGCTTGAGACAGCTCTATGGCTACACCTTC. This gives the protein CASSLRQLYGYTF.

Of note for this clonotype: Its ends do not fully match the called genes, so a read error is possible. The chain is built from TRBV5-4 and TRBJ1-2, with a tentative D call TRBD1 (5 bases). The CDR3 is made up of 13 amino acids. CDR1 is SGHNT, CDR2 YYREEE, per germline (reference sequence). CDR3 region: CASSSGQPYGYTF. In nucleotides, the CDR3 is TGCGCCAGCAGCTCAGGACAACCCTATGGCTACACCTTC.

J is TRBJ2-7 and V is TRBV3-2; the table names TRBD1, a call not compared with the DNA. TRBV3-2 is a listed pseudogene. The CDR3 has 16 amino acids. The DNA of the CDR3 is TGTGCCAGCAGCCAAGGCGACAGGGGGCTTTCCTACGAGCAGTACTTC. This encodes CASSQGDRGLSYEQYF.

This clonotype was counted between two and nine times. The gene calls are TRBV29-1 and TRBJ2-7; 10 bases map to TRBD1. The germline V gene encodes CDR1 SQVTM and CDR2 ANQGSEA. J lost 5 bases, V lost 6 bases, and 4 bases had no gene match. The CDR3 runs 12 residues. In DNA, the CDR3 is TGCAGCGTCGACAGGGGGCAAAACGAGCAGTACTTC. Translation gives CSVDRGQNEQYF.

The J gene is TRBJ2-1, the V gene TRBV19; 7 bases are shared with TRBD2. The CDR3 contains 16 residues. Germline V gene data show CDR1 as LNHDA and CDR2 as SQIVND (reference sequence). The V and J ends lost 1 base and 8 bases, in that order; junction bases with no gene match: 11. CDR3 coding DNA: TGTGCCAGTAGTATAGTTACGGGAGGCTTGGGAGATGAGCAGTTCTTC. Protein product: CASSIVTGGLGDEQFF.

The chain carries TRBV6-5 and TRBJ1-4; D not certain. V lost 5 bases, J lost 3 bases, and 13 bases lay in between. The CDR3 is made up of 15 amino acids. CDR1 is MNHEY, CDR2 SVGAGI, per germline. The CDR3 sequence is CASSQQSAANEKLFF. DNA for the CDR3: TGTGCCAGCAGTCAACAGTCCGCGGCTAATGAAAAACTGTTTTTT.

The chain joins TRBV28 to TRBJ2-1; 7 nucleotides match TRBD1. In germline, CDR1 is MDHEN, CDR2 SYDVKM. This CDR3 is 15 amino acids long. Losses at the gene ends were 5 bases for V and 2 bases for J; bases not matched to a gene: 6. This CDR3 is CASSLTGPPYNEQFF. CDR3 coding DNA: TGTGCCAGCAGTCTGACAGGGCCTCCCTACAATGAGCAGTTCTTC.

This sequence joins TRBV5-1 and TRBJ2-7, with D tentatively TRBD1 (6 bases). Germline V gives CDR1 SGHRS, CDR2 YFSETQ. This CDR3 comprises 17 residues. V was pared by 0 bases and J by 0 bases, with 16 bases between. In nucleotides, the CDR3 is TGCGCCAGCAGCTTGGGCAGGGGACAAGGACCCTCCTACGAGCAGTACTTC. As protein: CASSLGRGQGPSYEQYF.

This clonotype was seen a handful of times. The V call is TRBV6-6, the J call TRBJ1-2; D is possibly TRBD1 (5 bases). Germline lookup yields CDR1 MNHNY and CDR2 SVGAGI (reference sequence). V was cut by 4 bases and J by 8 bases, with 8 bases left in between. This CDR3 has 11 residues. CDR3 protein: CASSSREGYTF. CDR3 DNA: TGTGCCAGCAGTTCCAGGGAGGGCTACACCTTC.

In its sample, this clonotype was seen a few times. CDR3 sequence reads: CASSYSGSEGAPLHF. DNA of the CDR3: TGTGCCAGCAGTTACTCAGGCTCCGAGGGGGCACCCCTCCACTTT. The chain joins TRBV6-5 to TRBJ1-6, with D perhaps matching TRBD1 (6 bases). Per germline, CDR1 MNHEY and CDR2 SVGAGI. The CDR3 has 15 amino acids. V dropped 0 bases and J dropped 11 bases, with 14 bases sitting between them.

This sequence joins TRBV12-3 or TRBV12-4 and TRBJ1-1; 9 nucleotides agree with TRBD1. The V segment lost 6 bases and the J segment 7 bases; nucleotides outside the gene matches: 6. This CDR3 has 13 amino acids. The CDR3 protein is CASRQGAEGEAFF. CDR3 DNA: TGTGCCAGCAGACAGGGGGCTGAGGGTGAAGCTTTCTTT.

The chain couples TRBV24-1 to TRBJ2-1, with D possibly being TRBD1 (6 bases). Germline V gene lookup returns CDR1 KGHDR and CDR2 SFDVKD. Trimming removed 7 bases at V and 5 bases at J, with 11 bases between. There are 13 residues in the CDR3. CDR3 DNA sequence: TGTGCCACCAGCGCCGACAGGCACAATGAGCAGTTCTTC. Translated: CATSADRHNEQFF.

The chain recombines TRBV29-1 with TRBJ1-1; D gene ambiguous. CDR1 SQVTM and CDR2 ANQGSEA come from the germline V gene. Trimming stripped 5 bases from V and 0 bases from J, with 10 bases between. The CDR3 extends over 13 amino acids. The CDR3 here is CSVRLSLNTEAFF. As DNA, the CDR3 is TGCAGCGTTCGCCTAAGCTTGAACACTGAAGCTTTCTTT.